The clone carrying this T cell receptor (beta chain) appeared a single time. PCRs were each spiked with synthetic TCR analog templates. TCRdb's copy holds only in-frame clones and misses some; the assay was immunoSEQ multiplex PCR. This sample has roughly 120,000 clones, with around nine tenths found just once. Time point noted: peripheral blood 6 weeks after treatment start. The sample is drawn from a study of PD-L1 blockade in urothelial cancer. The clonotype originates from a man aged 55 to 70 with urothelial cancer. Sequenced here: PBMCs, sampled around atezolizumab (anti-PD-L1) treatment.

CDR3 DNA: TGTGCCAGCAGTTACTGGACGGTGGGGGCTACCTACGAGCAGTACTTC. It yields the protein CASSYWTVGATYEQYF. The gene calls are TRBV6-6 and TRBJ2-7; D might be TRBD1 (6 bases). The CDR3 extends over 16 amino acids. The germline V gene has CDR1 MNHNY and CDR2 SVGAGI (reference sequence). V was pared by 1 base and J by 2 bases, with 15 bases between.